The next 18 T cell receptor beta chains were all read from a single sample in a study of blood T cell repertoires in COVID-19. Clones were sequenced by immunoSEQ multiplex PCR, and TCRdb holds only the in-frame ones, with some missing. The data show around 180,000 clones, about nine tenths seen once. Specimen: peripheral blood. The receptors shown here come from a man aged 65 to 79 with active or convalescent COVID-19.

The chain couples TRBV19 to TRBJ2-5, with TRBD2 matching 9 bases. The trim removed 5 bases at V and 2 bases at J, leaving 3 bases unmatched. From germline, CDR1 is LNHDA and CDR2 SQIVND (reference sequence). The CDR3 totals 14 residues. The CDR3 DNA is TGTGCCAGTAGTTTCCTAGCGGGGCAAGAGACCCAGTACTTC. Translated: CASSFLAGQETQYF.

J is TRBJ1-1 and V is TRBV6-4; D may be TRBD1 (6 bases). Deletions cut 6 bases from V and 0 bases from J, with 14 bases between. The germline gives CDR1 MRHNA, CDR2 SNTAGT. The CDR3 has 15 amino acids. CDR3 protein: CASRGRTEMNTEAFF. DNA of the CDR3: TGTGCCAGCAGGGGCCGGACAGAGATGAACACTGAAGCTTTCTTT.

This chain connects TRBV30 to TRBJ2-1, with TRBD1 identical over 7 bases. V trimming: 5 bases; J trimming: 5 bases; junction bases outside the gene matches: 27. In germline, CDR1 is GTSNPN, CDR2 SVGIG (reference sequence). The CDR3 loop spans 20 amino acids. Here the CDR3 DNA reads TGTGCCTGGCGCCACATTTCCCGGGGACAGCTCACCGTTTATAACAATGAGCAGTTCTTC. It is translated as CAWRHISRGQLTVYNNEQFF.

The J gene is TRBJ1-6, the V gene TRBV4-1; D might be TRBD1 (5 bases). Germline V gives CDR1 MGHRA, CDR2 YSYEKL. Trimming pared 7 bases from V and 10 bases from J, leaving 11 bases between. There are 12 residues in the CDR3. This CDR3 is CASKDMESPLHF. CDR3 coding DNA: TGCGCCAGCAAGGACATGGAATCACCCCTCCACTTT.

The chain recombines TRBV18 with TRBJ2-6; D uncertain. This CDR3 comprises 17 residues. The germline CDR1 and CDR2 sequences are KGHSH and LQKENI. Trimming cost V 3 bases and J 0 bases, with 12 bases left between them. The CDR3 reads CASSPPGPVSGANVLTF. The CDR3 DNA is TGTGCCAGCTCACCTCCGGGTCCGGTCTCTGGGGCCAACGTCCTGACTTTC.

The chain is built from TRBV4-3 and TRBJ2-1; the match to TRBD2 covers 8 bases. CDR1 and CDR2 from the germline V gene are LGHNA and YSLEER. V was clipped by 2 bases and J by 7 bases; unmatched bases: 7. This CDR3 has 15 residues. CDR3 sequence reads: CASSQTSGGGNEQFF. CDR3 DNA: TGCGCCAGCAGCCAAACTAGCGGAGGGGGGAATGAGCAGTTCTTC.

This clone has just one count. V is TRBV3-1 (or the pseudogene TRBV3-2) and J is TRBJ2-2; 8 nucleotides line up with TRBD1. CDR1 and CDR2 (germline): LGHDT, YNNKEL (reference sequence). The CDR3 length is 15 residues. The junction had 2 bases not matched to a gene; V was cut back by 4 bases and J by 1 base. The DNA for the CDR3 is TGTGCCAGCAGCCTGGGACAGGTGAACACCGGGGAGCTGTTTTTT. Protein: CASSLGQVNTGELFF.

A few counts support this clone. V usage is TRBV11-2 and J usage is TRBJ2-1; 9 bases fit TRBD2. CDR1 is SGHAT, CDR2 FQNNGV, per germline. The CDR3 covers 18 residues. With 2 bases clipped from V and 2 bases from J, the junction kept 10 bases outside the gene matches. The CDR3 DNA reads as TGTGCCAGCAGCTTAAGGGCGAGCGGGGGGCTTCCCTACAATGAGCAGTTCTTC. It is translated as CASSLRASGGLPYNEQFF.

Many counts were recorded for this clone. One end of the junction varies from germline; a read error may be responsible. The rearrangement joins TRBV9 to TRBJ1-5; D is uncertain. The CDR3 runs 15 residues. Germline CDR1 SGDLS, CDR2 YYNGEE. The CDR3 loop reads CASSVSVNPNQPQHF. CDR3 sequence (DNA): TGTGCCAGCAGCGTATCGGTAAACCCCAATCAACCCCAGCATTTT.

This clone has just a few counts. The chain uses TRBV28 and TRBJ1-1; weak D call: TRBD1 (5 bases). V was clipped by 2 bases and J by 9 bases, with 10 bases between them. The V gene's germline CDR1 is MDHEN and CDR2 SYDVKM. The CDR3 spans 12 residues. DNA of the CDR3: TGTGCCAGCAGTTTAGGGGGGAATAAAGCTTTCTTT. Encoded protein: CASSLGGNKAFF.

The chain carries TRBV19 and TRBJ2-1, with 9 bases aligning to TRBD2. The CDR3 loop spans 15 amino acids. Trimming cost V 3 bases and J 0 bases; bases outside gene matches: 0. CDR1 and CDR2 from the germline V gene are LNHDA and SQIVND (reference sequence). The CDR3 DNA is TGTGCCAGTAGTATTAGCGGGAGCTCCTACAATGAGCAGTTCTTC. Its protein is CASSISGSSYNEQFF.

This sequence joins TRBV6-5 and TRBJ1-5; 8 bases are a match to TRBD1. The germline CDR1 and CDR2 sequences are MNHEY and SVGAGI. This CDR3 comprises 15 residues. The V segment lost 6 bases and the J segment 4 bases; nucleotides outside the gene matches: 8. CDR3 protein: CASSAGQGGNQPQHF. The CDR3 nucleotides read TGTGCCAGCAGCGCAGGACAGGGAGGGAATCAGCCCCAGCATTTT.

This clone was recorded once. The chain recombines TRBV18 with TRBJ2-1, with 8 bases matching TRBD2. This CDR3 has 15 residues. The germline CDR1 and CDR2 sequences are KGHSH and LQKENI. V gave up 6 bases and J gave up 6 bases; unmatched junction bases: 10. This CDR3 is CASSLAGPPGNEQFF. CDR3 sequence (DNA): TGTGCCAGCTCTCTAGCGGGCCCTCCGGGCAATGAGCAGTTCTTC.

This chain uses TRBV6-2 or TRBV6-3 with TRBJ1-2; maybe TRBD1 (5 bases). In germline, CDR1 is MNHEY, CDR2 SVGEGT. This CDR3 spans 15 amino acids. Trimming stripped 2 bases from V and 3 bases from J, with 13 bases between. The CDR3 protein is CASSYGQWGDYGYTF. CDR3 nucleotide sequence: TGTGCCAGCAGTTACGGGCAATGGGGCGACTATGGCTACACCTTC.

J is TRBJ1-2 and V is TRBV10-3; TRBD1 agrees at 8 bases. V lost 4 bases and J lost 8; bases outside the gene matches: 9. Germline V gives CDR1 ENHRY, CDR2 SYGVKD. CDR3 length equals 14 residues. The CDR3 protein is CAISGTGQTRGYTF. The CDR3 nucleotides read TGTGCCATCAGTGGGACAGGGCAGACTAGGGGCTACACCTTC.

This chain connects TRBV6-6 to TRBJ2-1; 11 nucleotides match TRBD2. Germline V gene data show CDR1 as MNHNY and CDR2 as SVGAGI (reference sequence). The trim removed 3 bases at V and 8 bases at J, leaving 9 bases unmatched. This CDR3 region has 16 residues. The CDR3 loop is CASSYISGGARDEQFF. Written as DNA, the CDR3 is TGTGCCAGCAGTTATATTAGCGGGGGGGCCAGGGATGAGCAGTTCTTC.

V is TRBV3-1 (or the pseudogene TRBV3-2) and J is TRBJ1-3, with TRBD1 identical over 7 bases. The V and J ends lost 1 base and 0 bases, in that order; junction bases with no gene match: 3. This CDR3 is 16 amino acids long. CDR1 and CDR2 (germline): LGHDT, YNNKEL (reference sequence). CDR3: CASSQGGQLSGNTIYF. CDR3 bases: TGTGCCAGCAGCCAAGGGGGACAGCTCTCTGGAAACACCATATATTTT.

The CDR3 region has the DNA TGTGCCAGCAGCACCCGGCCAGGGGGAGTTCTCTATGGCTACACCTTC. This codes for CASSTRPGGVLYGYTF. This chain links TRBV5-5 with TRBJ1-2, with TRBD1 matching 7 bases. The CDR3 consists of 16 residues. V shed 4 bases and J 4 bases; nucleotides not matched to a gene: 13. Per germline, CDR1 SGHKS and CDR2 YYEKEE (reference sequence).